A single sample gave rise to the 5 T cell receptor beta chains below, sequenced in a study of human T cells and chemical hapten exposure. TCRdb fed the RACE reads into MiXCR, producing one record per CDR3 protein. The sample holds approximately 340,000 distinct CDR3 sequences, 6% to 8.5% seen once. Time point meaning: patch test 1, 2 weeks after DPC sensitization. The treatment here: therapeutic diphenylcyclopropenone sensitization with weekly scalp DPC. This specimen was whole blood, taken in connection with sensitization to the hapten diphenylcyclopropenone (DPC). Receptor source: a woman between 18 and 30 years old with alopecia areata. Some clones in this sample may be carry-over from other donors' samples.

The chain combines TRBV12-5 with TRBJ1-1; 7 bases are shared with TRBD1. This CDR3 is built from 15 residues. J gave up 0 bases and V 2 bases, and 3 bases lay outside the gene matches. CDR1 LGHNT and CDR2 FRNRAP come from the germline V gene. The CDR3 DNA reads TGTGCTAGTGGTTTGTGGCAGGGGGTGAACACTGAAGCTTTCTTT. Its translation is CASGLWQGVNTEAFF.

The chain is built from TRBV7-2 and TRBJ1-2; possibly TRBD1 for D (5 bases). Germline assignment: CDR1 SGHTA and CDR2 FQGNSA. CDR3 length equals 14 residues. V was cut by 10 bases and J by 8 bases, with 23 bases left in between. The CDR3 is CATTPQGPLGGYTF. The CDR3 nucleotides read TGTGCCACCACGCCCCAGGGCCCTCTTGGAGGCTACACCTTC.

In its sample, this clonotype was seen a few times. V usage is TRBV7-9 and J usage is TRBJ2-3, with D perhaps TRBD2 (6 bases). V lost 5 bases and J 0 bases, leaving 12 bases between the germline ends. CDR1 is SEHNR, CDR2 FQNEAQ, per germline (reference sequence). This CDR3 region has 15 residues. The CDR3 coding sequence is TGTGCCAGCAGCCGCTGGGACTCTAGCACAGATACGCAGTATTTT. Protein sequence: CASSRWDSSTDTQYF.

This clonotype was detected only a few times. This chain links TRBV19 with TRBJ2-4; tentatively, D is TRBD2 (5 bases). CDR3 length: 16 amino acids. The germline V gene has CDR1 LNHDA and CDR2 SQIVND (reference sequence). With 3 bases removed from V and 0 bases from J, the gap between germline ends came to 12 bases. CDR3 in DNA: TGTGCCAGTAGTATCTTGGGGAGATTAGCCAAAAACATTCAGTACTTC. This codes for CASSILGRLAKNIQYF. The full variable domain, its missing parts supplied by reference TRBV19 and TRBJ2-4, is DGGITQSPKYLFRKEGQNVTLSCEQNLNHDAMYWYRQDPGQGLRLIYYSQIVNDFQKGDIAEGYSVSREKKESFPLTVTSAQKNPTAFYLCASSILGRLAKNIQYFGAGTRLSVL.

The CDR3 here is CASIPPRLAGGPSTDTQYF. CDR3 DNA sequence: TGTGCCAGCATCCCACCCAGACTAGCGGGGGGGCCAAGCACAGATACGCAGTATTTT. The V call is TRBV7-8, the J call TRBJ2-3, with 14 bases aligning to TRBD2. Looked up from germline, CDR1 is SGHVS and CDR2 is FQNEAQ. The CDR3 runs 19 residues. Trimming removed 7 bases from V and 0 bases from J; junction bases left unmatched: 12.